This section outlines one TCR beta chain sequence together with its context. As yet, its antigen is unknown. These data belong to a study of PD-1 blockade in classical Hodgkin lymphoma. Overall study findings and caveats: Repertoires differed for reasons still undefined, possibly disease activity or prior therapy. Exclusion was the outcome for patients who began nivolumab under 1 year after ASCT. By C4D1, CD4+ diversity increased significantly, especially in complete responders. When set against healthy donors, newly diagnosed patients were reported to show lower baseline TCR diversity.

The CDR3 totals 14 residues. The germline gives CDR1 SGDLS, CDR2 YYNGEE. The V and J ends lost 4 bases and 5 bases respectively, with 15 bases between them. Clones were sequenced by immunoSEQ multiplex PCR, and TCRdb holds only the in-frame ones, with some missing. The profile shows 20,000 or so clones, roughly 80% of them singletons. Time point in this sample: cycle 4 day 1 (C4D1), after 5 to 7 weeks of nivolumab. With no exception, relapse followed autologous stem cell transplantation in all patients, and brentuximab vedotin exposure varied. Researchers used magnetic negative selection to pull out pure CD4+ T cells from thawed PBMCs.

The sequences come from CD4+ T cells from blood, collected before the fourth cycle of nivolumab. This chain uses TRBV9 with TRBJ2-5, with a weak D call TRBD2 (6 bases). This receptor was obtained from a human donor with classical Hodgkin lymphoma. The CDR3 sequence is CASSLRGGGETQYF. DNA for the CDR3: TGTGCCAGCAGCCTAAGGGGAGGCGGGGAGACCCAGTACTTC.